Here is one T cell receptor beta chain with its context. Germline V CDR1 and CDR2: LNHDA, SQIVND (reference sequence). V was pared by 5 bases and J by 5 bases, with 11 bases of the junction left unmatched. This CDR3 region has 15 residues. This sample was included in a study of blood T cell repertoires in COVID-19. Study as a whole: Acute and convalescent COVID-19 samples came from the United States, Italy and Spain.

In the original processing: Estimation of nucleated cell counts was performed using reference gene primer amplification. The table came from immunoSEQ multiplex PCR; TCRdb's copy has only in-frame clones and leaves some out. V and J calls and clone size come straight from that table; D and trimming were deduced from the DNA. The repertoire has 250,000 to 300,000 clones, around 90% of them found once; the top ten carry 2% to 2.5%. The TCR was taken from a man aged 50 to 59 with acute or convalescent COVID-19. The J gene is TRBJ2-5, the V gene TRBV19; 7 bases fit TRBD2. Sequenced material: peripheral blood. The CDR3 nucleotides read TGTGCCAGTAGTCCCCGAGGGAGGGGAGGGGAGACCCAGTACTTC. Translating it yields CASSPRGRGGETQYF.